Listed below are T cell receptor beta chains from one sample, sequenced in a study of Ad26.COV2.S vaccination and SARS-CoV-2 variants. Sequenced by immunoSEQ multiplex PCR; TCRdb stores in-frame clones only, minus some. The sample has roughly 400,000 clones, less than 95% seen once. The sample consisted of peripheral blood, taken in a trial of Ad26.COV2.S vaccine versus placebo. The receptors were sampled from a person between 18 and 65 years old who received the Ad26.COV2.S COVID-19 vaccine or a placebo. Each CDR3 is given with its conserved first and last residue. The D gene is left open where the match is weak. Not every row has a clone size; where given, it reads once, few, many or a size class.

clone size	V gene	D gene	J gene	CDR3 DNA	CDR3 protein
few	TRBV28	NA	TRBJ2-7	TGTGCCAGCAGTCGGCTGCCGACCTACGAGCAGTACTTC	CASSRLPTYEQYF
few	TRBV7-9	TRBD1	TRBJ2-7	TGTGCCAGCAGCTTTTCGATCCTGATGGACAGGGAAGGCTACGAGCAGTACTTC	CASSFSILMDREGYEQYF
NA	TRBV2	NA	TRBJ2-3	TGTGCCAGCAGTGAAGACGGGGGCACAGATACGCAGTATTTT	CASSEDGGTDTQYF
NA	TRBV11-1	TRBD2	TRBJ2-3	TGTGCCAGTTCCCCGGGACTAGCTCTGAGTGCGCAGTATTTT	CASSPGLALSAQYF
once	TRBV19	NA	TRBJ1-2	TGTGCCAGTAGTATGGGAGGCAGCCCAAGGGACTATGGCTACACCTTC	CASSMGGSPRDYGYTF
NA	TRBV11-2	TRBD1	TRBJ2-2	TGTGCCAGCAGCCCCACGGGACAGGGGGCCGGGGAGCTGTTTTTT	CASSPTGQGAGELFF
NA	TRBV5-1	NA	TRBJ2-3	TGCGCCAGCAGTGGACAGAGCACAGATACGCAGTATTTT	CASSGQSTDTQYF
NA	TRBV7-6	TRBD2	TRBJ2-2	TGTGCCAGCAGCTTAGTGGCGGGAGGTGACACCGGGGAGCTGTTTTTT	CASSLVAGGDTGELFF
NA	TRBV7-2	NA	TRBJ1-6	TGTGCCAGCAGCTCTTCGGAAGTTAATTCACCCCTCCACTTT	CASSSSEVNSPLHF
NA	TRBV7-8	NA	TRBJ1-5	TGTGCCAGCAGCTTAGAGTATCAGCCCCAGCATTTT	CASSLEYQPQHF
NA	TRBV21-1	NA	TRBJ2-5	TGTGCCAGCAACCAACACGGGACAGGTAAAGAGACCCAGTACTTC	CASNQHGTGKETQYF
NA	TRBV6-2/TRBV6-3	NA	TRBJ2-3	TGTGCCAGCAGTTACCCGATGGGGGCCACCGAGAGGGATACGCAGTATTTT	CASSYPMGATERDTQYF
once	TRBV19	TRBD2	TRBJ2-2	TGTGCCAGTAGTGAGCTAGCGGGAGCCGGGGAGCTGTTTTTT	CASSELAGAGELFF
NA	TRBV7-9	TRBD2	TRBJ2-1	TGTGCCAGCAGCTTATTCCTAGCGGGAGTCCCCGAGCAGTTCTTC	CASSLFLAGVPEQFF
NA	TRBV29-1	NA	TRBJ1-4	TGCAGCGTCCGGGTACGGGGACGGGACGGCGAAAAACTGTTTTTT	CSVRVRGRDGEKLFF
NA	TRBV7-3	NA	TRBJ2-2	TGTGCCAGCAGCCCGGAGGGCGGGGAGCTGTTTTTT	CASSPEGGELFF
NA	TRBV29-1	TRBD2	TRBJ2-7	TGCATCCTCGAACTAGCGGGAGATTCCTACGAGCAGTACTTC	CILELAGDSYEQYF
NA	TRBV20-1	NA	TRBJ1-2	TGCAGTGCTAGAGAGGTGCCTCCCACCTTC	CSAREVPPTF
NA	TRBV5-1	NA	TRBJ2-3	TGCGCCAGCAGGGTCGGGGACTTCACAGATACGCAGTATTTT	CASRVGDFTDTQYF
NA	TRBV3-1/TRBV3-2	TRBD1	TRBJ2-3	TGTGCCAGCAGCCAAGATCTTGGGACAGGGTTGGGCACAGATACGCAGTATTTT	CASSQDLGTGLGTDTQYF
NA	TRBV18	NA	TRBJ2-5	TGTGCCAGCTCACCCGGATGGAAAGAGACCCAGTACTTC	CASSPGWKETQYF
NA	TRBV7-7	NA	TRBJ2-7	TGTGCTAGCAGCCAGGGGGAGGGGAGAGAACAGTACTTC	CASSQGEGREQYF
NA	TRBV2	NA	TRBJ2-7	TGTGCCAGCAGTGCGGAGGGACTGACCGCCTACGAGCAGTACTTC	CASSAEGLTAYEQYF
NA	TRBV27	TRBD1	TRBJ1-1	TGTGCCAGCAGTGTCTTCCCGCAGGGGGCTGAAGCTTTCTTT	CASSVFPQGAEAFF
NA	TRBV28	NA	TRBJ1-5	TGTGCCAGCAGTTTACTGGGGGGCAATCAGCCCCAGCATTTT	CASSLLGGNQPQHF
NA	TRBV25-1	TRBD1	TRBJ2-7	TGTGCCAGCAGTGGCCCCAAGATGGACAGGGTTTCGGACGAGCAGTACTTC	CASSGPKMDRVSDEQYF
NA	TRBV28	NA	TRBJ1-2	TGTGCCAGCAGTCCCTTTGGGGGGGGGAGGTATGGCTACACCTTC	CASSPFGGGRYGYTF
NA	TRBV2	NA	TRBJ2-3	TGTGCCAGCAGGGTAGGCGGGCCCGGGGGCACAGATACGCAGTATTTT	CASRVGGPGGTDTQYF
NA	TRBV2	NA	TRBJ2-5	TGTGCCAGCAACTTTAATTTGGGGGAGACCCAGTACTTC	CASNFNLGETQYF
NA	TRBV28	NA	TRBJ1-3	TGTGCCAGCAGTTTCCGTGGGAGAGTAGCGGGGGGAAACACCATATATTTT	CASSFRGRVAGGNTIYF
NA	TRBV9	TRBD2	TRBJ2-3	TGTGCCAGCAGCGTAGGTTCTAGCGGAAGGATCACAGATACGCAGTATTTT	CASSVGSSGRITDTQYF
few	TRBV9	TRBD2	TRBJ2-3	TGTGCCAGCAGCGCCTTACTAGCGGGATTGGATACGCAGTATTTT	CASSALLAGLDTQYF
NA	TRBV28	NA	TRBJ1-5	TGTGCCAGCAGTTTTGACGTAGATCAGCCCCAGCATTTT	CASSFDVDQPQHF
once	TRBV15	NA	TRBJ2-1	TGTGCCACCAGCAGAGATGAGACAATTGGTGAGCAGTTCTTC	CATSRDETIGEQFF
NA	TRBV20-1	NA	TRBJ2-3	TGCAGTGCCCCGACCCCAGATACGCAGTATTTT	CSAPTPDTQYF
NA	TRBV3-1/TRBV3-2	NA	TRBJ2-2	TGTGCCAGCAGCCAAGCGGGCTTTCCACGGGGGGAGCTGTTTTTT	CASSQAGFPRGELFF